Described below is a single T cell receptor (beta chain) sequence and its context. Sequencing was performed with immunoSEQ multiplex PCR; in TCRdb, only in-frame clones are kept and a portion is missing. Among about 81,000 clones, 91% were seen once, and the ten largest hold about 8%. CDR3 length: 12 residues. In germline, CDR1 is SGHTA, CDR2 FQGNSA. With 4 bases removed from V and 8 bases from J, the gap between germline ends came to 8 bases. These data originate in a study of T cell responses to AZD1222 COVID-19 vaccine. Sequences were derived from peripheral blood, sampled 28 days after the second AZD1222 dose. The rearrangement uses TRBV7-2 and TRBJ2-2, with D uncertain. This TCR was recovered from an adult who received the AZD1222 COVID-19 vaccine. For the CDR3, the DNA is TGTGCCAGCAGCTCAGACGTAGGGGAGCTGTTTTTT. Translating it yields CASSSDVGELFF.